The 23 T cell receptor beta chains below come from one sample, sequenced in a study of blood T cells in healthy people across ages. Together with a sample-barcoded 5' primer, a J-beta primer mix was included in a second PCR lasting about 7 to 11 cycles. Each CDR3 protein gets one entry after TCRdb re-called the 5' RACE reads with MiXCR. The sample lists hundreds of thousands of distinct CDR3 sequences, about 52% occurring once. The sequenced sample was blood. These TCRs come from a woman aged 60-75 years in good health.

Note on this clonotype: An end of the junction differs from the germline gene, which may be a read error. This sequence joins TRBV5-1 and TRBJ2-5, with D possibly matching TRBD2 (6 bases). Germline V gives CDR1 SGHRS, CDR2 YFSETQ. The CDR3 runs 16 residues. The CDR3 nucleotides read TGCGCCAGCAGCTTGGCCGGGCTAGCGTGGGAAGAGACCCGGTACTTC. It specifies CASSLAGLAWEETRYF.

This clonotype was seen a few times. Just one base apart from a much larger clone, this may be a read error. V gene TRBV4-2 combines with J gene TRBJ2-5; the match to TRBD2 covers 7 bases. In germline, CDR1 is LGHNA, CDR2 YNFKEQ. This CDR3 is 16 amino acids long. The CDR3 nucleotides read TGTGCCAGCAGCCAAATTGGCGGGGGACTCCAAGAGGCCCAGTACTTC. This codes for CASSQIGGGLQEAQYF.

This clonotype was counted between two and nine times. The chain uses TRBV7-8 and TRBJ2-5; 14 nucleotides agree with TRBD2. Germline assignment: CDR1 SGHVS and CDR2 FQNEAQ. CDR3 length: 15 amino acids. The V segment lost 5 bases and the J segment 7 bases; nucleotides outside the gene matches: 6. DNA of the CDR3: TGTGCCAGCAGCAGTGGACTAGCGGGAGGAGGGACCCAGTACTTC. This translates into CASSSGLAGGGTQYF.

Ten or more counts support this clonotype. The rearrangement uses TRBV29-1 and TRBJ2-7; D remains ambiguous. Per germline, CDR1 SQVTM and CDR2 ANQGSEA. The germline V and J ends were trimmed by 3 bases and 6 bases, with 12 bases remaining between them. The CDR3 is 12 residues long. The CDR3 DNA follows: TGCAGCGTTGAGTGGAACGGCTTCGAGCAGTACTTC. Encoded protein: CSVEWNGFEQYF.

As to this clonotype: The junction departs from the called germline gene at one end, perhaps through a read error. The J gene is TRBJ2-7, the V gene TRBV30, with TRBD2 matching 9 bases. CDR3 length: 12 residues. Germline values: CDR1 GTSNPN, CDR2 SVGIG (reference sequence). The CDR3 spells CAWSGGTYEQYF. The CDR3 DNA sequence: TGTGCTTGGAGCGGGGGGACCTACGAGCAGTACTTC.

This chain links TRBV6-4 with TRBJ2-1, with D possibly TRBD2 on 5 matching bases. V was cut by 6 bases and J by 2 bases, with 8 bases left in between. The CDR3 is 13 amino acids. The germline CDR1 and CDR2 sequences are MRHNA and SNTAGT. The DNA for the CDR3 is TGTGCCAGCAGAAGCGGCCCCTACAATGAGCAGTTCTTC. Translating gives CASRSGPYNEQFF.

This clonotype came up a few times. This chain joins TRBV5-1 and TRBJ2-2, with a tentative D call TRBD2 (5 bases). Germline V gene data show CDR1 as SGHRS and CDR2 as YFSETQ. This CDR3 is built from 14 residues. V gave up 5 bases and J gave up 2 bases, with 10 bases separating them. Here the CDR3 DNA reads TGCGCCAGCAGGGCCGGAGGAAACACCGGGGAGCTGTTTTTT. Translation: CASRAGGNTGELFF.

This clonotype has a handful of counts. The CDR3 spells CASSFAGYREGEQYF. Written as DNA, the CDR3 is TGTGCCAGCAGTTTCGCAGGGTATCGTGAGGGAGAGCAGTACTTC. The chain recombines TRBV12-3 or TRBV12-4 with TRBJ2-7; D might be TRBD1 or TRBD2, each matching 5 bases. The V end was cut by 3 bases, the J end by 7 bases, with 19 bases between. The CDR3 is 15 residues long.

The chain uses TRBV6-5 and TRBJ2-2, with 8 nucleotides matching TRBD1. The ends lost 2 bases at V and 4 bases at J; junction bases unmatched: 3. Germline CDR1 is MNHEY and CDR2 is SVGAGI. The CDR3 totals 15 residues. The CDR3 DNA reads TGTGCCAGCAGTTACGGACAGGGACGCACCGGGGAGCTGTTTTTT. It yields the protein CASSYGQGRTGELFF.

This clonotype was detected only a few times. This chain uses TRBV11-2 with TRBJ2-7; D ambiguous. The CDR3 is 15 residues long. Germline loops: CDR1 SGHAT, CDR2 FQNNGV. V was shortened by 5 bases and J by 3 bases, with 17 bases between the two germline ends. CDR3 nucleotide sequence: TGTGCCAGCAGCCCCACAACTGGGTGGGTCTACGAGCAGTACTTC. It specifies CASSPTTGWVYEQYF.

This clonotype turned up a few times. J is TRBJ2-6 and V is TRBV30; perhaps TRBD1 as D (6 bases). The CDR3 consists of 13 residues. Germline V gene data show CDR1 as GTSNPN and CDR2 as SVGIG (reference sequence). The V end was cut by 6 bases, the J end by 5 bases, with 11 bases between. The CDR3: CACSQGWANVLTF. The CDR3 nucleotides are TGTGCCTGCTCACAGGGATGGGCCAACGTCCTGACTTTC.

This clonotype occurred once. The rearrangement links TRBV3-1 to TRBJ2-3, with D unresolved. Germline CDR1 LGHDT, CDR2 YNNKEL (reference sequence). This CDR3 is built from 13 residues. V was trimmed by 4 bases and J by 8 bases, leaving 13 bases between them. The CDR3 reads CASSPSLGGTQYF. The DNA for the CDR3 is TGTGCCAGCAGCCCGTCCCTAGGCGGTACGCAGTATTTT.

V is TRBV5-1 and J is TRBJ2-5; 11 bases are a match to TRBD2. Germline CDR1 is SGHRS and CDR2 is YFSETQ. V trimming: 0 bases; J trimming: 4 bases; junction bases outside the gene matches: 5. The CDR3 covers 16 residues. The CDR3: CASSLALAGGAETQYF. CDR3 bases: TGCGCCAGCAGCTTGGCTCTAGCGGGAGGAGCAGAGACCCAGTACTTC.

This sequence joins TRBV7-9 and TRBJ1-6, with TRBD1 matching over 8 bases. Germline V gene data show CDR1 as SEHNR and CDR2 as FQNEAQ (reference sequence). The CDR3 has 15 residues. J lost 8 bases, V lost 2 bases, and 5 bases had no gene match. CDR3 loop: CASSLQGATDSPLHF. The CDR3 DNA follows: TGTGCCAGCAGCTTACAGGGGGCAACGGATTCACCCCTCCACTTT.

This clonotype was seen a handful of times. The chain recombines TRBV9 with TRBJ2-1; possibly TRBD2 for D (5 bases). The length of the CDR3 is 17 residues. The V gene's germline CDR1 is SGDLS and CDR2 YYNGEE. Trimming left V 0 bases short and J 0 bases short, with 13 bases between. CDR3 in DNA: TGTGCCAGCAGCGTAGCAGCTGCGGGCGGCTCCTACAATGAGCAGTTCTTC. Protein sequence: CASSVAAAGGSYNEQFF. The full variable domain, with the rest looked up from reference TRBV9 and TRBJ2-1, is DSGVTQTPKHLITATGQRVTLRCSPRSGDLSVYWYQQSLDQGLQFLIQYYNGEERAKGNILERFSAQQFPDLHSELNLSSLELGDSALYFCASSVAAAGGSYNEQFFGPGTRLTVL.

A remark on this clonotype: This may be a read error: a much more frequent sequence differs by one nucleotide. The chain uses TRBV2 and TRBJ2-5, with D uncertain. The closer fit of TRBJ2-7 to the DNA end suggests the J call may be wrong. The germline gives CDR1 SNHLY, CDR2 FYNNEI. The CDR3 totals 12 residues. The CDR3 region is CASSEGPHEQYF. The CDR3 bases are TGTGCCAGCAGTGAAGGCCCCCACGAGCAGTACTTC.

CDR3 in amino acids: CASSLEEGSEAFF. For the CDR3, the DNA is TGTGCCAGCAGCTTAGAGGAGGGGAGTGAAGCTTTCTTT. The rearrangement links TRBV11-1 to TRBJ1-1; D is perhaps TRBD1 (5 bases). This CDR3 contains 13 residues. V lost 1 base and J lost 7, with 10 bases in between. Germline V lookup: CDR1 SGHAT, CDR2 FQDESV (reference sequence).

This clonotype has a handful of counts. The chain combines TRBV5-1 with TRBJ1-2; unclear D gene. V shed 1 base and J shed 5 bases, with 6 bases lying between them. Germline CDR1 and CDR2: SGHRS and YFSETQ. The CDR3 loop spans 12 amino acids. Here the CDR3 DNA reads TGCGCCAGCAGCTTGAGTACTTATGGCTACACCTTC. Translating it yields CASSLSTYGYTF.

This chain connects TRBV20-1 to TRBJ2-3, with 8 bases aligning to TRBD2. The CDR3 sequence is 16 residues long. The V gene's germline CDR1 is DFQATT and CDR2 SNEGSKA (reference sequence). After removal of 0 bases from V and 4 bases from J, the junction contained 9 bases not matched to a gene. CDR3 bases: TGCAGTGCTAGAGATTCAAGCGGGAGTTTATCAGATACGCAGTATTTT. It yields the protein CSARDSSGSLSDTQYF.

V is TRBV7-3 and J is TRBJ2-7; 7 bases agree with TRBD2. Germline lookup yields CDR1 SGHTA and CDR2 FQGTGA. This CDR3 has 15 amino acids. The V segment lost 2 bases and the J segment 4 bases; nucleotides outside the gene matches: 8. CDR3 loop: CASSLGPGGKYEQYF. CDR3 nucleotides: TGTGCCAGCAGCTTAGGACCGGGAGGCAAATACGAGCAGTACTTC.

This clonotype was seen repeatedly, ten times or more. This sequence joins TRBV6-2 or TRBV6-3 and TRBJ2-3; TRBD2 agrees at 10 bases. The length of the CDR3 is 16 residues. V shed 0 bases and J 4 bases; nucleotides not matched to a gene: 4. Germline-derived CDR1 and CDR2 are MNHEY and SVGEGT. In DNA, the CDR3 is TGTGCCAGCAGTTACTCGCGCAGCGGGAGGGCAGATACGCAGTATTTT. It encodes CASSYSRSGRADTQYF.

This rearrangement joins TRBV12-3 or TRBV12-4 to TRBJ2-3; perhaps TRBD2 as D (6 bases). The CDR3 covers 19 residues. Trimming pared 0 bases from V and 2 bases from J, leaving 21 bases between. In DNA form, the CDR3 reads TGTGCCAGCAGTTTAGCGGGGAGTTTTTTGCGGGACCACACAGATACGCAGTATTTT. Amino acids: CASSLAGSFLRDHTDTQYF.

This clonotype is termed medium-sized. The chain has TRBV5-6 and TRBJ2-3; 10 bases match TRBD1. Unmatched junction bases numbered 8, after V lost 4 bases and J lost 6 bases. Germline V gene data show CDR1 as SGHDT and CDR2 as YYEEEE. The CDR3 extends over 15 amino acids. The CDR3 protein is CASSAGTGVKDTQYF. CDR3 nucleotides: TGTGCCAGCAGCGCCGGGACAGGGGTAAAGGATACGCAGTATTTT.